Included here is one T cell receptor beta chain sequence, with context. Antigen specificity is unknown. This record comes from a study of cytomegalovirus exposure and HLA in healthy donors. Findings and limits, study-wide: Cytomegalovirus status was reportedly diagnosed by the classifier with high sensitivity and specificity.

In the PCR, 60 Vbeta and 13 Jbeta primers were used. Generated by immunoSEQ multiplex PCR, the TCRdb table keeps only in-frame clones and is missing some. The sample lists about 180,000 clones, around three quarters seen once, with approximately 5.1% in the top ten. At sampling all donors were nominally healthy, likely with unrecorded immune exposures. V was trimmed by 5 bases and J by 6 bases, leaving 9 bases between them. This CDR3 has 12 amino acids. Germline V gene lookup returns CDR1 MNHEY and CDR2 SMNVEV (reference sequence). Sequencing was performed on PBMCs. The source is a man aged 40-55 years in good health and CMV-seronegative. The chain couples TRBV27 to TRBJ2-3; D call uncertain. CDR3 sequence reads: CASSPVKDTQYF. Written as DNA, the CDR3 is TGTGCCAGCAGTCCAGTCAAGGATACGCAGTATTTT.